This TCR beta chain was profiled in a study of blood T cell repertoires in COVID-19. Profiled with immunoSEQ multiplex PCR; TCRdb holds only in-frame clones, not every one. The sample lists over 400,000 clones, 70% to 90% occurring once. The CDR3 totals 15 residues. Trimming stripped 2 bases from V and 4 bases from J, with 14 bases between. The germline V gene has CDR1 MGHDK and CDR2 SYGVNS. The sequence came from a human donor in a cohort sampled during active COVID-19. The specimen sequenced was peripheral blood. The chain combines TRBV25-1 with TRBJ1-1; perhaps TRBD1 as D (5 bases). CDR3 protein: CASSEQGRVVTEAFF. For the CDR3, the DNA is TGTGCCAGCAGTGAACAAGGCAGGGTGGTCACTGAAGCTTTCTTT.